The next 30 T cell receptor beta chains were all read from a single sample in a study of T cell responses to AZD1222 COVID-19 vaccine. This table comes from immunoSEQ multiplex PCR, and its TCRdb copy is limited to in-frame clones, with some not included. The repertoire holds over 95,000 clones, with 88% as singletons. This material consisted of peripheral blood, taken 28 days after the second AZD1222 dose. These receptors came from an adult who received the AZD1222 COVID-19 vaccine.

The chain joins TRBV5-4 to TRBJ1-3; TRBD1 agrees at 9 bases. J gave up 7 bases and V 5 bases, and 7 bases lay outside the gene matches. CDR3 length: 14 amino acids. Germline CDR1 is SGHNT and CDR2 is YYREEE (reference sequence). CDR3 sequence: CASRATQGANTIYF. The CDR3, as DNA: TGTGCCAGCAGGGCGACACAGGGGGCGAACACCATATATTTT.

The chain uses TRBV5-1 and TRBJ1-2; no reliable D call. The V gene lost 0 bases and the J gene lost 6 bases, with 12 bases spanning the gap. Germline CDR1 is SGHRS and CDR2 is YFSETQ. This CDR3 region has 14 residues. CDR3 coding DNA: TGCGCCAGCAGCTTGGCCGGATTGGGAGATGGCTACACCTTC. Its translation is CASSLAGLGDGYTF.

The chain recombines TRBV5-6 with TRBJ2-7; 7 bases fit TRBD1. Trimming took 4 bases from V and 2 from J; bases not matched to a gene: 6. The CDR3 covers 14 residues. Germline CDR1 SGHDT, CDR2 YYEEEE. DNA of the CDR3: TGTGCCAGCAGCCCCCGGGACAGAGCCTACGAGCAGTACTTC. This translates into CASSPRDRAYEQYF.

V usage is TRBV7-2 and J usage is TRBJ2-2; D may be TRBD1 (6 bases). CDR1 is SGHTA and CDR2 is FQGNSA in the germline V gene. The CDR3 has 15 residues. Trimming took off 4 bases at V and 4 bases at J, with 13 bases between the two ends. The CDR3 nucleotides are TGTGCCAGCAGCTACAGGGCCCCGGGCACCGGGGAGCTGTTTTTT. It encodes CASSYRAPGTGELFF.

The CDR3: CASSQTGFYGYTF. The CDR3 DNA follows: TGTGCCAGCAGCCAGACAGGGTTCTATGGCTACACCTTC. The chain combines TRBV3-1 (or the pseudogene TRBV3-2) with TRBJ1-2; 7 bases match TRBD1. CDR3 length: 13 residues. The trim removed 3 bases at V and 4 bases at J, leaving 2 bases unmatched. Germline V gene sequence: CDR1 LGHDT, CDR2 YNNKEL (reference sequence).

The V gene is TRBV6-5, the J gene TRBJ2-7; D ambiguous. There are 14 residues in the CDR3. The germline V gene encodes CDR1 MNHEY and CDR2 SVGAGI. Trimming stripped 8 bases from V and 1 base from J, with 15 bases between. This chain's CDR3 is CASSTAQLSYEQYF. CDR3 DNA: TGTGCCAGCTCGACCGCGCAGCTATCCTACGAGCAGTACTTC.

This chain uses TRBV5-6 with TRBJ1-5, with TRBD1 matching 8 bases. V lost 4 bases and J lost 7; bases outside the gene matches: 4. Germline CDR1 and CDR2: SGHDT and YYEEEE. The CDR3 totals 13 residues. The CDR3 DNA reads as TGTGCCAGCAGCCGGACAGGGAGACAGCCCCAGCATTTT. The encoded protein is CASSRTGRQPQHF.

This sequence joins TRBV7-2 and TRBJ2-1; 12 bases are a match to TRBD2. The CDR3 covers 17 residues. V shed 5 bases and J 5 bases; nucleotides not matched to a gene: 10. In germline, CDR1 is SGHTA, CDR2 FQGNSA. CDR3 sequence reads: CASSPIGLAGYDNEQFF. The CDR3 nucleotides are TGTGCCAGCAGCCCAATCGGACTAGCGGGATACGACAATGAGCAGTTCTTC.

This chain connects TRBV19 to TRBJ2-1; 12 positions agree with TRBD2. This CDR3 spans 15 amino acids. From germline, CDR1 is LNHDA and CDR2 SQIVND (reference sequence). V shed 8 bases and J 12 bases; nucleotides not matched to a gene: 14. The CDR3 sequence: CASGALLAGGPAQFF. CDR3 sequence (DNA): TGTGCCAGTGGAGCATTACTAGCGGGAGGACCTGCGCAGTTCTTC.

This chain joins TRBV6-5 and TRBJ2-1, with D hard to call. CDR3 length: 15 amino acids. CDR1 is MNHEY, CDR2 SVGAGI, per germline. Trimming left V 5 bases short and J 2 bases short, with 13 bases between. Here the CDR3 reads CASSQTYGAYNEQFF. DNA of the CDR3: TGTGCCAGCAGTCAAACTTATGGAGCCTACAATGAGCAGTTCTTC.

The chain uses TRBV6-5 and TRBJ1-3; D unresolved. This CDR3 is built from 11 residues. The germline V and J ends were trimmed by 8 bases and 10 bases, with 12 bases remaining between them. The germline gives CDR1 MNHEY, CDR2 SVGAGI. CDR3: CASFWSGTIYF. CDR3 nucleotide sequence: TGTGCCAGCTTTTGGTCGGGGACCATATATTTT.

The chain employs TRBV6-5 and TRBJ2-7; no clear D. V was clipped by 0 bases and J by 4 bases, with 13 bases between them. There are 15 residues in the CDR3. Germline CDR1 and CDR2: MNHEY and SVGAGI. In nucleotides, the CDR3 is TGTGCCAGCAGTTACTCCCGGGCTTCGTCGTACGAGCAGTACTTC. Translated, it gives CASSYSRASSYEQYF.

The rearrangement links TRBV7-2 to TRBJ2-2, with 13 bases matching TRBD2. The CDR3 loop spans 17 amino acids. CDR1 is SGHTA and CDR2 is FQGNSA in the germline V gene. J gave up 0 bases and V 5 bases, and 3 bases lay outside the gene matches. CDR3: CASSPGLAGTNTGELFF. DNA of the CDR3: TGTGCCAGCAGCCCGGGACTAGCGGGGACGAACACCGGGGAGCTGTTTTTT.

This clone was recorded only once. The gene calls are TRBV7-9 and TRBJ2-7, with TRBD1 matching 7 bases. Germline V gene lookup returns CDR1 SEHNR and CDR2 FQNEAQ (reference sequence). The CDR3 contains 14 residues. V dropped 5 bases and J dropped 6; count of bases not matched to a gene: 10. The CDR3 DNA follows: TGTGCCAGCAGCCCACCCACAGGGGCGGGCGAGCAGTACTTC. Protein sequence: CASSPPTGAGEQYF.

The chain uses TRBV6-5 and TRBJ2-3; 7 bases fit TRBD2. Per the germline V gene, CDR1 is MNHEY and CDR2 is SVGAGI. This CDR3 has 15 amino acids. V dropped 7 bases and J dropped 2; count of bases not matched to a gene: 9. This CDR3 is CASNQLAAYTDTQYF. CDR3 in DNA: TGTGCCAGCAACCAGCTAGCGGCCTACACAGATACGCAGTATTTT.

The chain links TRBV10-3 to TRBJ1-6, with D unclear. Trimming left V 2 bases short and J 11 bases short, with 19 bases between. CDR3 size: 16 residues. Germline V gene lookup returns CDR1 ENHRY and CDR2 SYGVKD. CDR3 residues: CAISEGSPFEMAPLHF. In DNA form, the CDR3 reads TGTGCCATCAGTGAGGGCAGCCCCTTCGAGATGGCACCCCTCCACTTT.

The chain joins TRBV14 to TRBJ2-7, with D perhaps TRBD2 (6 bases). Trimming pared 4 bases from V and 6 bases from J, leaving 16 bases between. The CDR3 length is 14 residues. Germline V CDR1 and CDR2: SGHDN, FVKESK. CDR3 region: CASSLRESLLEQYF. The CDR3 DNA sequence: TGTGCCAGCAGCCTCCGGGAGTCCCTCCTCGAGCAGTACTTC.

This clone was counted a single time. V gene TRBV4-2 combines with J gene TRBJ1-4; D unresolved. CDR1 and CDR2 from the germline V gene are LGHNA and YNFKEQ. The V end lost 0 bases, the J end lost 5 bases, and 10 bases lay between the germline ends. CDR3 length: 15 residues. DNA of the CDR3: TGTGCCAGCAGCCAAGATCGGGCCAAGAATGAAAAACTGTTTTTT. Its translation: CASSQDRAKNEKLFF.

The chain combines TRBV5-1 with TRBJ2-7; no firm D call. CDR1 SGHRS and CDR2 YFSETQ come from the germline V gene. The CDR3 extends over 12 amino acids. V was pared by 5 bases and J by 2 bases, with 8 bases between. The CDR3 sequence is CASSNGPYEQYF. DNA for the CDR3: TGCGCCAGCAGTAACGGGCCCTACGAGCAGTACTTC.

The chain carries TRBV30 and TRBJ2-1; no clear D. V was cut by 0 bases and J by 9 bases, with 9 bases left in between. Germline V lookup: CDR1 GTSNPN, CDR2 SVGIG (reference sequence). The CDR3 runs to 12 residues. The CDR3 DNA follows: TGTGCCTGGAGTGTAACAGACACTGAGCAGTTCTTC. This translates into CAWSVTDTEQFF.

The sample holds one count of this clone. The rearrangement links TRBV5-4 to TRBJ1-1; tentatively, D is TRBD1 (6 bases). CDR1 is SGHNT, CDR2 YYREEE, per germline (reference sequence). The CDR3 length is 13 residues. Trimming pared 0 bases from V and 6 bases from J, leaving 9 bases between. For the CDR3, the DNA is TGTGCCAGCAGCTTGGGGACAGCCCCTGAAGCTTTCTTT. The encoded protein is CASSLGTAPEAFF.

This chain connects TRBV28 to TRBJ1-2, with 10 bases fitting TRBD1. The CDR3 covers 20 residues. J gave up 2 bases and V 4 bases, and 19 bases lay outside the gene matches. Per the germline V gene, CDR1 is MDHEN and CDR2 is SYDVKM. The CDR3 DNA follows: TGTGCCAGCAGTTCCGGGACAGGGGTCCTTTTACTTACCTTAAACTATGGCTACACCTTC. Residues: CASSSGTGVLLLTLNYGYTF.

J is TRBJ1-2 and V is TRBV6-5, with 7 bases fitting TRBD1. The trim removed 5 bases at V and 7 bases at J, leaving 7 bases unmatched. CDR1 is MNHEY, CDR2 SVGAGI, per germline. The CDR3 loop spans 13 amino acids. The CDR3 protein is CASSKLGGSGYTF. The CDR3 region has the DNA TGTGCCAGCAGTAAACTAGGGGGCAGTGGCTACACCTTC.

This clone has only one observation. The chain carries TRBV5-1 and TRBJ2-7; the match to TRBD1 covers 8 bases. Trimming at V came to 6 bases and at J to 3 bases, leaving 8 bases not matched to a gene. The CDR3 totals 14 residues. Germline V gives CDR1 SGHRS, CDR2 YFSETQ. The CDR3 spells CASTDRGGGYEQYF. CDR3 DNA sequence: TGCGCCAGCACAGACAGGGGTGGAGGCTACGAGCAGTACTTC.

The rearrangement links TRBV30 to TRBJ1-6; D is possibly TRBD1 (6 bases). CDR3 length: 13 residues. Trimming stripped 4 bases from V and 8 bases from J, with 12 bases between. CDR1 GTSNPN and CDR2 SVGIG come from the germline V gene (reference sequence). The CDR3 region has the DNA TGTGCCTGGAAAGGGGGGAGTCATTCACCCCTCCACTTT. Translated: CAWKGGSHSPLHF.

The chain employs TRBV6-1 and TRBJ1-1, with D perhaps TRBD1 (6 bases). This CDR3 is 12 amino acids long. Germline assignment: CDR1 MNHNS and CDR2 SASEGT. V was pared by 7 bases and J by 5 bases, with 11 bases between. The CDR3 region has the DNA TGTGCCAGCACAGGGGCGGGAACTGAAGCTTTCTTT. Protein product: CASTGAGTEAFF.

The chain couples TRBV24-1 to TRBJ2-1; D might be TRBD2 (6 bases). The germline V gene has CDR1 KGHDR and CDR2 SFDVKD. V lost 8 bases to trimming and J lost 6 bases, with 16 bases between them. The CDR3 runs 14 residues. The CDR3: CATMMGGNLNEQFF. The DNA for the CDR3 is TGTGCCACCATGATGGGCGGGAACCTCAATGAGCAGTTCTTC.

The chain recombines TRBV6-5 with TRBJ2-3, with 8 bases fitting TRBD1. V was clipped by 5 bases and J by 5 bases; unmatched bases: 6. The CDR3 is 14 residues long. Germline values: CDR1 MNHEY, CDR2 SVGAGI. The CDR3 spells CASSLDRGRDTQYF. The DNA for the CDR3 is TGTGCCAGCAGTCTTGACAGGGGCAGAGATACGCAGTATTTT.

The chain uses TRBV6-2 or TRBV6-3 and TRBJ2-1; 8 bases are a match to TRBD2. V shed 3 bases and J 3 bases; nucleotides not matched to a gene: 4. The CDR3 contains 15 residues. Germline CDR1 MNHEY, CDR2 SVGEGT. The CDR3 spells CASSYFSGIYNEQFF. Written as DNA, the CDR3 is TGTGCCAGCAGTTATTTTAGCGGGATCTACAATGAGCAGTTCTTC.

The gene calls are TRBV29-1 and TRBJ2-2, with no clear D. Germline V gene lookup returns CDR1 SQVTM and CDR2 ANQGSEA. Trimming pared 0 bases from V and 3 bases from J, leaving 11 bases between. The length of the CDR3 is 15 residues. The CDR3 DNA is TGCAGCGTTGAAGATCGGAACTCCCACACCGGGGAGCTGTTTTTT. This translates into CSVEDRNSHTGELFF.